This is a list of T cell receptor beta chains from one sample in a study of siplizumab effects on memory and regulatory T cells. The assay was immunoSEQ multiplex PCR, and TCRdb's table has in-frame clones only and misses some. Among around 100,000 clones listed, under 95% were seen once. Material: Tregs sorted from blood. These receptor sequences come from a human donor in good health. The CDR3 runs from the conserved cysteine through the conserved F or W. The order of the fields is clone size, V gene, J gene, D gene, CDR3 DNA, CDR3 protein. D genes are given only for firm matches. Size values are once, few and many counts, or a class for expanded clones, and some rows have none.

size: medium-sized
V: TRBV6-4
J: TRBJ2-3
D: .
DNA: TGTGCCAGCAGTGTAGCTAGCCGCAAGGATACGCAGTATTTT
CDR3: CASSVASRKDTQYF

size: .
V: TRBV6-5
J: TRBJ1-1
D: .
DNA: TGTGCCAGCAGTGACCAGGGTCAGAACACTGAAGCTTTCTTT
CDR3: CASSDQGQNTEAFF

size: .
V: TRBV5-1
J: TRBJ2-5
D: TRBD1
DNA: TGCGCCAGCAGCTTGGCGGGTCAATTGGGACAGGGTTGGACACAAGAGACCCAGTACTTC
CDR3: CASSLAGQLGQGWTQETQYF

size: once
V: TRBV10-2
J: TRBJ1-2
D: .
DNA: TGCGCCAGCAGTGAGAATGGGGTGCGGGGCTACACCTTC
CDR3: CASSENGVRGYTF

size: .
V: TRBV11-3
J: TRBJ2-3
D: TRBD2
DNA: TGTGCCAGCAGCAAAGAGCGGGGGAGAGGAGGCACAGATACGCAGTATTTT
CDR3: CASSKERGRGGTDTQYF

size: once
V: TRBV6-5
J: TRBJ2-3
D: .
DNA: TGTGCCAGCAGGGGTTTGTCTGATACGCAGTATTTT
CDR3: CASRGLSDTQYF

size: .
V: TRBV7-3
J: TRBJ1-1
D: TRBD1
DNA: TGTGCCAGCAGCACGGACAGGGACACTGAAGCTTTCTTT
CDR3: CASSTDRDTEAFF

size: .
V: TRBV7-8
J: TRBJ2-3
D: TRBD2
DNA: TGTGCCAGCAGCTGGGGGACTAGCGGGAGCGGAGATACGCAGTATTTT
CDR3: CASSWGTSGSGDTQYF

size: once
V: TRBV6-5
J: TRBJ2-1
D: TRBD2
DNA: TGTGCCAGCAGGAGCAGCGGGGGAGACAATGAGCAGTTCTTC
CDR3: CASRSSGGDNEQFF

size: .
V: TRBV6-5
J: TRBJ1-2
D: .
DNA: TGTGCCGGAGCCCGGGCCGAGAGGGACTACACCTTC
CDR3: CAGARAERDYTF

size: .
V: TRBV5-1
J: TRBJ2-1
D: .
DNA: TGCGCCAGCAGCTTGGGACAGAGCTACAATGAGCAGTTCTTC
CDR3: CASSLGQSYNEQFF

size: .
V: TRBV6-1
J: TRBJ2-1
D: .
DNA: TGTGCCAGCAGTGAAGGTATTCGGTCCTACAATGAGCAGTTCTTC
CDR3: CASSEGIRSYNEQFF

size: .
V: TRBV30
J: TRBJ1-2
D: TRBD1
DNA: TGTGCCTGGAGTGTCGGGCAGGGGGCTAGCTACACCTTC
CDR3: CAWSVGQGASYTF

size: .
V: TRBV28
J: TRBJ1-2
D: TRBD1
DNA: TGTGCCAGCAGCTACGGACAGGTCGGGAGAGGCTACACCTTC
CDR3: CASSYGQVGRGYTF

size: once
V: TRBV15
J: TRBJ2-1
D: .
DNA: TGTGCCACCAGCAGAGGAACCTACAATGAGCAGTTCTTC
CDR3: CATSRGTYNEQFF

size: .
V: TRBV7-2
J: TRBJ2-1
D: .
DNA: TGTGCCAGCAGCTTAGTGAATTCGGCGGGGTTAGAGCAGTTCTTC
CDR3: CASSLVNSAGLEQFF

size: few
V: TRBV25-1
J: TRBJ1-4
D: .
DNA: TGTGCCAGCAGTGAATGGTATGGCAGGGTAGGTGAAAAACTGTTTTTT
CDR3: CASSEWYGRVGEKLFF

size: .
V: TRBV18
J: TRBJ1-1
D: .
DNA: TGTGCCAGCTCACCACAGGGGAACACTGAAGCTTTCTTT
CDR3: CASSPQGNTEAFF

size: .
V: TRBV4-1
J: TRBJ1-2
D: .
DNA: TGCGCCAGCAGACAACCCCGGGACACACATGGCTACACCTTC
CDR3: CASRQPRDTHGYTF

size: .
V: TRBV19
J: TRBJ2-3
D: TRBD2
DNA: TGTGCCAGTAGTACATATGGGGCTAGCGGGACTGCGCAGTATTTT
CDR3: CASSTYGASGTAQYF

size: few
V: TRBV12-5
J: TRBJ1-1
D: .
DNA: TGTGCTAGTGGTTTGGTAAGAATGGCTCAACTAGATACCGCTGAAGCTTTCTTT
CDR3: CASGLVRMAQLDTAEAFF

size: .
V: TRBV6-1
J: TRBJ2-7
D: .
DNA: TGTGCCACCTGCGGGAATACCTACGAGCAGTACTTC
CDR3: CATCGNTYEQYF

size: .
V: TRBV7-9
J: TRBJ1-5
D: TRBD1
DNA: TGTGCCAGCAGCCAGACAGGGGCAAATCAGCCCCAGCATTTT
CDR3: CASSQTGANQPQHF

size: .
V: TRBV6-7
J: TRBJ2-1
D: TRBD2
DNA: TGTGCCAGCAGTTCGCGGGGGAGCTCCTACAATGAGCAGTTCTTC
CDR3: CASSSRGSSYNEQFF

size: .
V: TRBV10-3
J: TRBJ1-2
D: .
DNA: TGTGCCATCAGTGACGGGGTTAACTATGGCTACACCTTC
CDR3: CAISDGVNYGYTF

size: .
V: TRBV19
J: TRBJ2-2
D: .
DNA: TGTGCCAGTAGTGAGGGGACAACTGTTCCCGGGGAGCTGTTTTTT
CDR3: CASSEGTTVPGELFF

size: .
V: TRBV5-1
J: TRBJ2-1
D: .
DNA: TGCGCCAGCACCAGCCGGCTAGATTACAATGAGCAGTTCTTC
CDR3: CASTSRLDYNEQFF

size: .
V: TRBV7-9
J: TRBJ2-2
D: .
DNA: TGTGCCAGCAGCTCGGTAGAGAGGGACGGGGAGCTGTTTTTT
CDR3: CASSSVERDGELFF

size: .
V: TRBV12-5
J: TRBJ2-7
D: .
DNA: TGTGCTAGTGGGTTCGCCTACGAGCAGTACTTC
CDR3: CASGFAYEQYF

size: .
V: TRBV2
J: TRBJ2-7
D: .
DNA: TGTGCCGGAACGAGAGGGCCGGGGGAGCAGTACTTC
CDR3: CAGTRGPGEQYF

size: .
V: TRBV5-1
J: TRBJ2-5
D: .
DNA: TGCGCCAGCAGCTTAGGCTCAGCGTACCAAGAGACCCAGTACTTC
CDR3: CASSLGSAYQETQYF

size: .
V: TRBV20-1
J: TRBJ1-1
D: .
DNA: TGCAGTGCTTCTGAAGCTTTCTTT
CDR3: CSASEAFF

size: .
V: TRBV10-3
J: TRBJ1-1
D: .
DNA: TGTGCCATCAGTTTCCGGGACAACAACACTGAAGCTTTCTTT
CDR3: CAISFRDNNTEAFF

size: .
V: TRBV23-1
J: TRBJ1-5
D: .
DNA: TGCGCCCGGGGGAATCAGCCCCAGCATTTT
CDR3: CARGNQPQHF

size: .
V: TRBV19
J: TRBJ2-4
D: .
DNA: TGTGCCAGTAGTAGCTGGGAAGTGGCCAAAAACATTCAGTACTTC
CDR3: CASSSWEVAKNIQYF

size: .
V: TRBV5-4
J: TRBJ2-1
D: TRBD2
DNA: TGTGCCAGCAGTTCTTATAGCGGGGCGGTCGGCAGTGAGCAGTTCTTC
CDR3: CASSSYSGAVGSEQFF

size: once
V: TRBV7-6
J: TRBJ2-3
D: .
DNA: TGTGCCAGCAGCTTAGGAGGACGAGATACGCAGTATTTT
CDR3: CASSLGGRDTQYF

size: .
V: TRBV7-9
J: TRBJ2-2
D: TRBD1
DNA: TGTGCCAGCAGCGCCCGACAGGGGGTGGGCACCGGGGAGCTGTTTTTT
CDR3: CASSARQGVGTGELFF

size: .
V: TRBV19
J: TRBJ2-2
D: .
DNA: TGTGCCACGAAGGGGGGACTGTACACCGGGGAGCTGTTTTTT
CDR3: CATKGGLYTGELFF

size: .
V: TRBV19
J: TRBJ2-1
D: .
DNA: TGTGCCAGTAGTCGGGGTGGTGAGCAGTTCTTC
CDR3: CASSRGGEQFF

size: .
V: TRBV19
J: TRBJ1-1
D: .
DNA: TGTGCCAGTACTTACAGCCAGAACACTGAAGCTTTCTTT
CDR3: CASTYSQNTEAFF

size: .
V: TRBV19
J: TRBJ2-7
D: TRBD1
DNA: TGTGCCAGTAGTATTCCCCGACAGGGGGCGGACGAGCAGTACTTC
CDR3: CASSIPRQGADEQYF

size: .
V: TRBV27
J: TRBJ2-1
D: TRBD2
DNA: TGTGCCAGCAGTCCTCGACTAGCGGGAGTAGCTGAGCAGTTCTTC
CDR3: CASSPRLAGVAEQFF

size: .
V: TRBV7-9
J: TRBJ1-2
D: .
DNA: TGTGCCAGCAGCTTAGAGAGGAAATCTAACTATGGCTACACCTTC
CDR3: CASSLERKSNYGYTF

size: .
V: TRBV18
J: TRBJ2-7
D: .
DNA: TGTGCCAGCTCACCCCCCTCCTCATGGGAGCAGTACTTC
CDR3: CASSPPSSWEQYF

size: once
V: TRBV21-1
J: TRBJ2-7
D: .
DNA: TGTGTCCGCCTTTCCCAGAGCTCCTACGAGCAGTACTTC
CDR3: CVRLSQSSYEQYF

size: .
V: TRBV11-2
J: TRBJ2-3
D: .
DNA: TGTGCCAGCAGCTTGGGGAACACAGATACGCAGTATTTT
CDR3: CASSLGNTDTQYF

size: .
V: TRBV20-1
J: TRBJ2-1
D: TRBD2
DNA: TGCAGTGCTGGCAGCGGGACGGAGTTCTTC
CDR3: CSAGSGTEFF

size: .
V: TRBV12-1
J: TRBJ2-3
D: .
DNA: TGTGCCAGCAGCCCACTCCCGGGACTCAAACCCCTCCTCTCAGATACGCAGTATTTT
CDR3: CASSPLPGLKPLLSDTQYF

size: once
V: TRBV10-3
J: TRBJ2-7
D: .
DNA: TGTGCCATCAGAAGAGACGGAGCCTACGAGCAGTACTTC
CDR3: CAIRRDGAYEQYF

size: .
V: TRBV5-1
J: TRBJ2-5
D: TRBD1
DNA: TGCGCCAGCAGCTCGGGGACAGGGACAGAGACCCAGTACTTC
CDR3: CASSSGTGTETQYF

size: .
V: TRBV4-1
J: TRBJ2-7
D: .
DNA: TGCGCCAGCAGCCAAGGGTTTGCGGGACCCTCCTACGAGCAGTACTTC
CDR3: CASSQGFAGPSYEQYF